The clone carrying this TCR beta chain was recorded a few times. Its antigen is still unknown. Trimming shortened V by 5 bases and J by 7 bases, and 11 bases separated the two germline ends. CDR3 size: 13 residues. CDR1 and CDR2 (germline): SGHTA, FQGNSA. This sample is drawn from a study of T cell responses to AZD1222 COVID-19 vaccine. Method: immunoSEQ multiplex PCR; TCRdb's copy keeps in-frame clones and lacks some. The repertoire holds 250,000 to 300,000 clones, with 85% to 95% as singletons. Points from the study as a whole: Most donors were white British and more were female, and clonal diversity was possibly underestimated.

The sequence was obtained from an adult who received the AZD1222 COVID-19 vaccine. Specimen: peripheral blood, collected 28 days after the second AZD1222 dose. The V and J genes are TRBV7-2 and TRBJ1-4, with D tentatively TRBD1 (6 bases). The CDR3 coding sequence is TGTGCCAGCAGCCCCGGACAGATTGAAAAACTGTTTTTT. Translated, it gives CASSPGQIEKLFF.